These 30 T cell receptor beta chains share one sample of origin, sequenced in a study of shared clonotypes between healthy human individuals. Sequencing was performed with immunoSEQ multiplex PCR; in TCRdb, only in-frame clones are kept and a portion is missing. The profile shows about 2.3 million clones, 85% to 95% of them singletons. Input material: naive CD4+ T cells from PBMCs. As to subset: CD45RA+ positively selected. The receptors stem from a man younger than 30 in good health. Some clones in this sample may be carry-over from other donors' samples.

The chain recombines TRBV7-6 with TRBJ2-7, with TRBD2 as a possible D gene (5 bases). Trimming stripped 0 bases from V and 5 bases from J, with 8 bases between. Germline values: CDR1 SGHVS, CDR2 FNYEAQ. The CDR3 runs to 13 residues. The CDR3 here is CASSLAGVHEQYF. CDR3 bases: TGTGCCAGCAGCTTAGCCGGGGTCCACGAGCAGTACTTC.

The chain employs TRBV14 and TRBJ2-1; D is tentatively TRBD1 or TRBD2 (5 bases each). The CDR3 loop spans 16 amino acids. With 4 bases removed from V and 0 bases from J, the gap between germline ends came to 13 bases. The germline V gene encodes CDR1 SGHDN and CDR2 FVKESK. The CDR3 spells CASSPMNGASYNEQFF. The CDR3 DNA is TGTGCCAGCAGCCCTATGAACGGGGCCTCCTACAATGAGCAGTTCTTC.

The chain couples TRBV18 to TRBJ1-4, with D possibly matching TRBD1 (5 bases). The germline V gene has CDR1 KGHSH and CDR2 LQKENI. Deletions cut 1 base from V and 10 bases from J, with 16 bases between. This CDR3 comprises 15 residues. CDR3 DNA sequence: TGTGCCAGCTCACCACAAGCAACCCGGGACGGAAAACTGTTTTTT. This translates into CASSPQATRDGKLFF. The full variable domain, with the rest looked up from reference TRBV18 and TRBJ1-4, is NAGVMQNPRHLVRRRGQEARLRCSPMKGHSHVYWYRQLPEEGLKFMVYLQKENIIDESGMPKERFSAEFPKEGPSILRIQQVVRGDSAAYFCASSPQATRDGKLFFGSGTQLSVL.

The CDR3 bases are TGCGCCAGCAGCTTGGCTCCGCCACCAACTAATGAAAAACTGTTTTTT. Amino acid sequence: CASSLAPPPTNEKLFF. The genes are TRBV5-1 and TRBJ1-4; D gene ambiguous. The CDR3 contains 16 residues. CDR1 SGHRS and CDR2 YFSETQ come from the germline V gene. Trimming stripped 0 bases from V and 0 bases from J, with 9 bases between.

Here the CDR3 reads CASSIWTRKETQYF. The DNA for the CDR3 is TGTGCCAGTAGTATTTGGACTAGAAAAGAGACCCAGTACTTC. The V call is TRBV19, the J call TRBJ2-5; the match to TRBD2 covers 7 bases. Germline V CDR1 and CDR2: LNHDA, SQIVND (reference sequence). Unmatched junction bases numbered 4, after V lost 3 bases and J lost 3 bases. This CDR3 is built from 14 residues.

This sequence joins TRBV7-2 and TRBJ2-1, with D possibly being TRBD2 (5 bases). The CDR3 extends over 15 amino acids. CDR1 is SGHTA and CDR2 is FQGNSA in the germline V gene. V was shortened by 5 bases and J by 6 bases, with 17 bases between the two germline ends. CDR3 sequence: CASSRTGALPNEQFF. The CDR3 DNA reads as TGTGCCAGCAGCCGGACTGGCGCCCTCCCCAATGAGCAGTTCTTC.

V usage is TRBV27 and J usage is TRBJ2-7; TRBD2 agrees at 7 bases. The CDR3 contains 14 residues. J gave up 5 bases and V 7 bases, and 11 bases lay outside the gene matches. CDR1 and CDR2 from the germline V gene are MNHEY and SMNVEV (reference sequence). The CDR3 protein is CASTYGAGFDEQYF. Written as DNA, the CDR3 is TGTGCCAGCACCTACGGAGCGGGATTCGACGAGCAGTACTTC.

This chain links TRBV19 with TRBJ1-2; D gene ambiguous. V gave up 5 bases and J gave up 7 bases, with 8 bases separating them. Germline values: CDR1 LNHDA, CDR2 SQIVND (reference sequence). The CDR3 has 11 amino acids. The chain's CDR3 is CASSEDFGYTF. CDR3 DNA sequence: TGTGCCAGTAGTGAGGACTTTGGCTACACCTTC.

With respect to this clone: Additional DNA sequences in this sample encode the identical CDR3. This chain links TRBV5-1 with TRBJ2-5; D not certain. Germline V gene sequence: CDR1 SGHRS, CDR2 YFSETQ. V was cut by 0 bases and J by 3 bases, with 6 bases left in between. This CDR3 comprises 13 residues. DNA of the CDR3: TGCGCCAGCAGCTTGGGTGCAGAAGAGACCCAGTACTTC. Amino acids: CASSLGAEETQYF.

The chain has TRBV15 and TRBJ1-2, with a possible D match to TRBD1 (6 bases). There are 13 residues in the CDR3. Germline V gene data show CDR1 as LNHNV and CDR2 as YYDKDF (reference sequence). Trimming shortened V by 5 bases and J by 9 bases, and 16 bases separated the two germline ends. This CDR3 is CATSGQGIARYTF. In DNA, the CDR3 is TGTGCCACCAGCGGGCAGGGGATTGCCCGCTACACCTTC.

This clone was recorded once. V is TRBV7-9 and J is TRBJ1-2; D is undetermined. The CDR3 has 16 amino acids. The V end lost 2 bases, the J end lost 0 bases, and 13 bases lay between the germline ends. Germline V gene data show CDR1 as SEHNR and CDR2 as FQNEAQ (reference sequence). CDR3 residues: CASSLRVDPANYGYTF. The CDR3 DNA reads as TGTGCCAGCAGCTTAAGGGTCGATCCAGCTAACTATGGCTACACCTTC.

The gene calls are TRBV30 and TRBJ1-2; D gene ambiguous. This CDR3 is 13 amino acids long. The V gene lost 2 bases and the J gene lost 0 bases, with 7 bases spanning the gap. Per the germline V gene, CDR1 is GTSNPN and CDR2 is SVGIG (reference sequence). The CDR3 sequence is CAWSPGSNYGYTF. The CDR3 DNA is TGTGCCTGGAGTCCAGGCTCTAACTATGGCTACACCTTC.

The chain carries TRBV6-6 and TRBJ2-7; 7 bases line up with TRBD2. The CDR3 is 15 amino acids. V dropped 5 bases and J dropped 0; count of bases not matched to a gene: 7. Germline V gene lookup returns CDR1 MNHNY and CDR2 SVGAGI (reference sequence). The CDR3 sequence is CASSNPQRGSYEQYF. As DNA, the CDR3 is TGTGCCAGCAGTAACCCTCAGCGGGGCTCCTACGAGCAGTACTTC.

V and J are TRBV29-1 and TRBJ1-3, with 7 nucleotides matching TRBD1. V lost 6 bases to trimming and J lost 4 bases; unmatched junction nucleotides: 3. The germline CDR1 and CDR2 sequences are SQVTM and ANQGSEA. This CDR3 spans 12 amino acids. CDR3 in amino acids: CSVEDRGNTIYF. The DNA of the CDR3 is TGCAGCGTGGAGGACAGGGGAAACACCATATATTTT.

To note about this clone: Relative to the germline gene, one junction end is altered; a read error may explain this. This sequence joins TRBV5-1 and TRBJ2-2, with 8 nucleotides matching TRBD2. This CDR3 comprises 16 residues. Germline-derived CDR1 and CDR2 are SGHRS and YFSETQ. The CDR3 protein is CAGSLTSAGNTGELFF. CDR3 in DNA: TGCGCCGGCAGCTTGACTAGCGCAGGGAACACCGGGGAGCTGTTTTTT. Full variable domain (rest looked up from reference TRBV5-1 and TRBJ2-2): KAGVTQTPRYLIKTRGQQVTLSCSPISGHRSVSWYQQTPGQGLQFLFEYFSETQRNKGNFPGRFSGRQFSNSRSEMNVSTLELGDSALYLCAGSLTSAGNTGELFFGEGSRLTVL.

V is TRBV29-1 and J is TRBJ2-5; TRBD2 agrees at 8 bases. The CDR3 is 15 residues long. The J segment lost 5 bases and the V segment lost 4 bases, leaving 12 bases of the junction unmatched. Germline loops: CDR1 SQVTM, CDR2 ANQGSEA. Here the CDR3 reads CSVVTAGGGWETQYF. The CDR3 coding sequence is TGCAGCGTTGTGACCGCGGGGGGTGGCTGGGAGACCCAGTACTTC. Filled out from reference TRBV29-1 and TRBJ2-5, the complete variable domain reads SAVISQKPSRDICQRGTSLTIQCQVDSQVTMMFWYRQQPGQSLTLIATANQGSEATYESGFVIDKFPISRPNLTFSTLTVSNMSPEDSSIYLCSVVTAGGGWETQYFGPGTRLLVL.

CDR3 region: CAWSVLLAVRGTQYF. DNA of the CDR3: TGTGCCTGGAGTGTACTGCTAGCGGTCCGGGGTACGCAGTATTTT. This chain links TRBV30 with TRBJ2-3; 7 bases map to TRBD2. V was pared by 0 bases and J by 8 bases, with 11 bases of the junction left unmatched. The CDR3 consists of 15 residues. Germline lookup yields CDR1 GTSNPN and CDR2 SVGIG (reference sequence).

The chain carries TRBV5-6 and TRBJ2-5; the D gene is possibly TRBD1 (5 bases). Germline V gene sequence: CDR1 SGHDT, CDR2 YYEEEE. Trimming removed 0 bases at V and 4 bases at J, with 13 bases between. The CDR3 has 15 amino acids. For the CDR3, the DNA is TGTGCCAGCAGCTTGGTGCAGGGCGCCCCAGAGACCCAGTACTTC. This sequence encodes CASSLVQGAPETQYF.

V usage is TRBV29-1 and J usage is TRBJ2-5; 7 bases align to TRBD1. CDR1 SQVTM and CDR2 ANQGSEA come from the germline V gene. V shed 7 bases, J shed 1 base, and the junction held 9 bases outside the gene matches. The length of the CDR3 is 14 residues. The CDR3, as DNA: TGCAGCGCCGCGACAGGGACACTCCAAGAGACCCAGTACTTC. It encodes CSAATGTLQETQYF.

As regards this clone: The same CDR3 arises from other DNA sequences in this sample as well. The V and J genes are TRBV28 and TRBJ1-2, with D perhaps matching TRBD1 (6 bases). V lost 3 bases and J lost 7, with 9 bases in between. Germline V gives CDR1 MDHEN, CDR2 SYDVKM. The CDR3 contains 12 residues. The DNA of the CDR3 is TGTGCCAGCAGTTTGACAGGTTTTGGCTACACCTTC. Translating it yields CASSLTGFGYTF.

CDR3 residues: CASSIRPGSNQPQHF. CDR3 DNA sequence: TGTGCCAGTAGTATCAGGCCAGGTAGCAATCAGCCCCAGCATTTT. The chain has TRBV19 and TRBJ1-5; no clear D. The ends were cut back, 3 bases at V and 0 bases at J, with 9 bases in the middle. The CDR3 sequence is 15 residues long. CDR1 is LNHDA and CDR2 is SQIVND in the germline V gene (reference sequence). Supplemented by reference TRBV19 and TRBJ1-5, the full variable domain reads DGGITQSPKYLFRKEGQNVTLSCEQNLNHDAMYWYRQDPGQGLRLIYYSQIVNDFQKGDIAEGYSVSREKKESFPLTVTSAQKNPTAFYLCASSIRPGSNQPQHFGDGTRLSIL.

The genes are TRBV6-1 and TRBJ2-7; D ambiguous. Trimming took 1 base from V and 1 from J, leaving 11 bases between them. Germline lookup yields CDR1 MNHNS and CDR2 SASEGT. CDR3 size: 15 residues. CDR3 DNA sequence: TGTGCCAGCAGTGAAGGATCGGGCGGTTCCTACGAGCAGTACTTC. Encoded protein: CASSEGSGGSYEQYF.

Comment on this clone: The sample contains more than one DNA sequence encoding this CDR3. The chain has TRBV28 and TRBJ2-6; D is ambiguous. This CDR3 contains 13 residues. V lost 6 bases to trimming and J lost 1 base, with 4 bases between them. The germline V gene has CDR1 MDHEN and CDR2 SYDVKM. The CDR3 region is CASRISGANVLTF. The CDR3 region has the DNA TGTGCCAGCAGGATTTCTGGGGCCAACGTCCTGACTTTC.

The genes are TRBV2 and TRBJ2-7; D gene ambiguous. Germline CDR1 SNHLY, CDR2 FYNNEI. V was pared by 2 bases and J by 4 bases, with 15 bases between. CDR3 length equals 15 residues. Here the CDR3 reads CASSENRPASYEQYF. The DNA of the CDR3 is TGTGCCAGCAGTGAAAATAGGCCGGCGAGTTACGAGCAGTACTTC.

The chain has TRBV5-1 and TRBJ2-4; 9 bases map to TRBD1. This CDR3 region has 15 residues. Germline assignment: CDR1 SGHRS and CDR2 YFSETQ. Unmatched junction bases numbered 9, after V lost 3 bases and J lost 8 bases. DNA for the CDR3: TGCGCCAGCAGCTGGGGGACAGGGCTCTACGACATTCAGTACTTC. Translated: CASSWGTGLYDIQYF. Drawing the rest from reference TRBV5-1 and TRBJ2-4, the complete variable domain is KAGVTQTPRYLIKTRGQQVTLSCSPISGHRSVSWYQQTPGQGLQFLFEYFSETQRNKGNFPGRFSGRQFSNSRSEMNVSTLELGDSALYLCASSWGTGLYDIQYFGAGTRLSVL.

This sequence joins TRBV2 and TRBJ2-5, with no clear D. This CDR3 has 12 residues. V was cut by 6 bases and J by 4 bases, with 9 bases left in between. Germline V gene sequence: CDR1 SNHLY, CDR2 FYNNEI. CDR3 bases: TGTGCCAGCAGCCTAGGCCTAGAGACCCAGTACTTC. Residues: CASSLGLETQYF.

This clone was seen only once. The chain carries TRBV9 and TRBJ2-5; 9 bases are shared with TRBD2. In germline, CDR1 is SGDLS, CDR2 YYNGEE. This CDR3 spans 17 amino acids. Trimming cost V 4 bases and J 5 bases; bases outside gene matches: 15. CDR3 amino acids: CASSLRAGGLREETQYF. The CDR3 DNA is TGTGCCAGCAGCTTGAGGGCGGGAGGGCTTCGGGAGGAGACCCAGTACTTC.

The rearrangement joins TRBV7-9 to TRBJ1-2, with D unresolved. Between the trimmed V and J ends, which lost 3 bases and 1 base, there was a span of 9 bases. Germline loops: CDR1 SEHNR, CDR2 FQNEAQ (reference sequence). The CDR3 totals 14 residues. The chain's CDR3 is CASSLGELNYGYTF. The DNA of the CDR3 is TGTGCCAGCAGCTTGGGAGAGCTTAACTATGGCTACACCTTC.

The chain uses TRBV25-1 and TRBJ1-5; D not certain. V was shortened by 4 bases and J by 2 bases, with 9 bases between the two germline ends. Germline V gene lookup returns CDR1 MGHDK and CDR2 SYGVNS. There are 14 residues in the CDR3. Here the CDR3 DNA reads TGTGCCAGCAGTGGCCCACTAGGCAATCAGCCCCAGCATTTT. This sequence encodes CASSGPLGNQPQHF.

The genes are TRBV28 and TRBJ1-2, with TRBD1 matching 7 bases. V lost 8 bases to trimming and J lost 7 bases; unmatched junction nucleotides: 10. The CDR3 is 13 residues long. The germline gives CDR1 MDHEN, CDR2 SYDVKM. The CDR3 nucleotides are TGTGCCAGCCTGACAGGGTTTGAGTCTGGCTACACCTTC. As protein: CASLTGFESGYTF.